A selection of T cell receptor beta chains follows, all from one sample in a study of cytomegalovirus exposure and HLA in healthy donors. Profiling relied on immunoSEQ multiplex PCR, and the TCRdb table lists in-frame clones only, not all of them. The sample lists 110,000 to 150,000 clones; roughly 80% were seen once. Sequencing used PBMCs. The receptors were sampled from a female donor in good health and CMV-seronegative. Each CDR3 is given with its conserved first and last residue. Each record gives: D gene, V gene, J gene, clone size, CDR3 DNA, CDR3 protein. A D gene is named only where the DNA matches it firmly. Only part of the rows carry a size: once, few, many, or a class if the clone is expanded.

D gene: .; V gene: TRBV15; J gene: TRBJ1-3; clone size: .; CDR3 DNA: TGTGCCACCATCCCGGACTACTCTGGAAACACCATATATTTT; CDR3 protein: CATIPDYSGNTIYF
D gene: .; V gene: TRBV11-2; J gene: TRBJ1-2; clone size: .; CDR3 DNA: TGTGCCAGCAGCTTTGGTCCGGCGGGCCTCAACTATGGCTACACCTTC; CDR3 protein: CASSFGPAGLNYGYTF
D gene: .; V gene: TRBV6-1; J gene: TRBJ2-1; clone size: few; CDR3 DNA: TGTGCCAGCAGTGAAGTCGTAAATGAGCAGTTCTTC; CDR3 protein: CASSEVVNEQFF
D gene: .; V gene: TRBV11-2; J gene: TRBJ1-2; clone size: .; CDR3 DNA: TGTGCCAGCAGCTTAGGTTCTAACCGGGCCCTAATGCCAGGGGGCTACACCTTC; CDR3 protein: CASSLGSNRALMPGGYTF
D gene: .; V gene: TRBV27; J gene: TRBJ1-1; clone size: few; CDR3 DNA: TGTGCCAGCACCTGGGCAGGGGCAAACACTGAAGCTTTCTTT; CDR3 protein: CASTWAGANTEAFF
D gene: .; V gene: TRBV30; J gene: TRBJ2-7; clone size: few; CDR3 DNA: TGTGCCTGGAGTGCAGCTCATGGACTACACTCCTACGAGCAGTACTTC; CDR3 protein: CAWSAAHGLHSYEQYF
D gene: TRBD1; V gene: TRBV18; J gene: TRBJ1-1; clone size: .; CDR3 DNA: TGTGCCAGCTCACGTTGGACAGGGGACAACACTGAAGCTTTCTTT; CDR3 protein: CASSRWTGDNTEAFF
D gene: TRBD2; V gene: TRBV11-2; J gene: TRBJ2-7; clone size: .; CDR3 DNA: TGTGCCAGCAGCCCCCTTAGCGGGAGGGAAACCCCCTACGAGCAGTACTTC; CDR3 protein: CASSPLSGRETPYEQYF
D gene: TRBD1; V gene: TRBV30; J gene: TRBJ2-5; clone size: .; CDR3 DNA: TGTGCCTGTACAGACAGGGGGAAGACCCAGTACTTC; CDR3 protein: CACTDRGKTQYF
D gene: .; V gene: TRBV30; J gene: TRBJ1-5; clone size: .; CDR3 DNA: TGTGCCTGGAGTAATTTTGGACTCACCTATAGCAATCAGCCCCAGCATTTT; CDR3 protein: CAWSNFGLTYSNQPQHF
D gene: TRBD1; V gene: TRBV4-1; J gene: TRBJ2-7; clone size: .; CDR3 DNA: TGCGCCAGCAGCCAAGTAGACAGGGCTTCCTACGAGCAGTACTTC; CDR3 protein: CASSQVDRASYEQYF
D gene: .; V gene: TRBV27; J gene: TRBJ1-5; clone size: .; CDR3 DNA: TGTGCCAGCAGTTTAAACAGGTATCAGCCCCAGCATTTT; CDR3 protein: CASSLNRYQPQHF
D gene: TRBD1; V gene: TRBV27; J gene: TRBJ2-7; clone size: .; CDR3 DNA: TGTGCCAGCAGTTTAGGGCAGGGGGCGGGGGAGCAGTACTTC; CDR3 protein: CASSLGQGAGEQYF
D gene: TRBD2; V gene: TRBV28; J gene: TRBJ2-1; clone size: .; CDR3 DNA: TGTGCCAGCAGTCTAGCGGGAATCTACAATGAGCAGTTCTTC; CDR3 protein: CASSLAGIYNEQFF
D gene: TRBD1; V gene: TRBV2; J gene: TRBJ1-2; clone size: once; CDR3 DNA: TGTGCCAGCAGTGAGGGACAGAACTATGGCTACACCTTC; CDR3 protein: CASSEGQNYGYTF
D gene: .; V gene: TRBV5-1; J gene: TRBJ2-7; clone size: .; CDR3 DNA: TGCGCCAGCAGCTTAATCCAGGGCTACGAGCAGTACTTC; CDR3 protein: CASSLIQGYEQYF
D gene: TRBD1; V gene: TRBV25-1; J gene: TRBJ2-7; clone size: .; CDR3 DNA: TGTGCCAGCAGTGGATACCCGAAGGGGGCGGGTGAGCAGTACTTC; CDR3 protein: CASSGYPKGAGEQYF
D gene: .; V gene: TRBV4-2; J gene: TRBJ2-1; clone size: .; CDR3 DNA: TGTGCCAGCAGCCAAGATGATCGTCTAGCCTCCTACAATGAGCAGTTCTTC; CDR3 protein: CASSQDDRLASYNEQFF
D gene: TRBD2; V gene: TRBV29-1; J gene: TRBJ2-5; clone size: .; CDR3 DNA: TGCAGCGTTGATGCACCCCCGGGACTAGCGGGAGAGACCCAGTACTTC; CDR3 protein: CSVDAPPGLAGETQYF
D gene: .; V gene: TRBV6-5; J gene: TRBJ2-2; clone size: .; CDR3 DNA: TGTGCCAGCAGTTACGGACTTGGCGGGGAGCTGTTTTTT; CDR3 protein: CASSYGLGGELFF
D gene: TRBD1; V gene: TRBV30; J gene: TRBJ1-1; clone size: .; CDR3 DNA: TGTGCCTGGAGTGTAAAGGGACAGAAGAACACTGAAGCTTTCTTT; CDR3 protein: CAWSVKGQKNTEAFF
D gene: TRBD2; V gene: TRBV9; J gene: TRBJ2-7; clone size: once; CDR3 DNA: TGTGCCAGCAGCGTAGGTGGAGGGTCAGCGGGAGTATCCTACGAGCAGTACTTC; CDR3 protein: CASSVGGGSAGVSYEQYF
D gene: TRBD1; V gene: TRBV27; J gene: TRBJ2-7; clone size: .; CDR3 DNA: TGTGCCAGCAGTTTAGGGACAGGGGGAACCTACGAGCAGTACTTC; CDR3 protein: CASSLGTGGTYEQYF
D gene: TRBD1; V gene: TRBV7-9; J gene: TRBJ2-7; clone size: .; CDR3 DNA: TGTGCCAGCAGCCCGGACAGGGTCTCCTACGAGCAGTACTTC; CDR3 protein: CASSPDRVSYEQYF
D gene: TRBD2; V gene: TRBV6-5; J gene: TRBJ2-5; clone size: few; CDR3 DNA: TGTGCCAGCAGTCTACTAGCGGGAGTCTGGGAGACCCAGTACTTC; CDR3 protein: CASSLLAGVWETQYF
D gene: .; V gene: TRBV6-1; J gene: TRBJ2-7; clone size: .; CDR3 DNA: TGTGCCAGCATGCCGCGGCGCCTGCTAGAGCAGTACTTC; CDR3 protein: CASMPRRLLEQYF
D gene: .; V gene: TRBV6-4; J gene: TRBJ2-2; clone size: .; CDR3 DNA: TGTGCCAGCAGTGACCCTCCTTCAGGGAACACCGGGGAGCTGTTTTTT; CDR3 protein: CASSDPPSGNTGELFF
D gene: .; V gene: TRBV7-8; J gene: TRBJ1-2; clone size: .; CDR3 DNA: TGTGCCAGCAGTTCAGGCCGGTTTGACTATGGCTACACCTTC; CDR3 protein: CASSSGRFDYGYTF